One and the same sample provided the 19 T cell receptor beta chains below, sequenced in a study of cytomegalovirus exposure and HLA in healthy donors. 60 Vbeta and 13 Jbeta primers were used in PCR. Here immunoSEQ multiplex PCR was the method, and the copy in TCRdb shows in-frame clones only, minus some. Seen here are around 120,000 clones, 81% observed once, and the top ten hold over 4.5%. The sample was PBMCs. Source of these receptors: a woman aged 40 to 50 in good health and CMV-seropositive.

V gene TRBV2 combines with J gene TRBJ2-2; 9 bases match TRBD2. Germline loops: CDR1 SNHLY, CDR2 FYNNEI. The CDR3 spans 16 residues. With V trimmed by 7 bases and J by 4 bases, 10 bases remained unmatched. CDR3 in amino acids: CASKMAGGSVTGELFF. The DNA for the CDR3 is TGTGCCAGCAAAATGGCGGGAGGGTCGGTCACCGGGGAGCTGTTTTTT. Variable domain in full (rest from reference TRBV2 and TRBJ2-2): EPEVTQTPSHQVTQMGQEVILRCVPISNHLYFYWYRQILGQKVEFLVSFYNNEISEKSEIFDDQFSVERPDGSNFTLKIRSTKLEDSAMYFCASKMAGGSVTGELFFGEGSRLTVL.

The sample holds a few counts of this clone. The genes are TRBV6-1 and TRBJ1-3; possibly TRBD1 for D (5 bases). Trimming removed 8 bases from V and 1 base from J, with 15 bases in between. CDR1 MNHNS and CDR2 SASEGT come from the germline V gene. The length of the CDR3 is 15 residues. Here the CDR3 DNA reads TGTGCCAGCGTGCTCACAGGAGGGTCTGGAAACACCATATATTTT. Translated: CASVLTGGSGNTIYF.

The chain combines TRBV5-1 with TRBJ2-2; 11 nucleotides line up with TRBD1. The germline V gene has CDR1 SGHRS and CDR2 YFSETQ. V trimming: 3 bases; J trimming: 6 bases; junction bases outside the gene matches: 7. The CDR3 is 16 amino acids. The CDR3: CASSWTGGEDAGELFF. The CDR3 DNA sequence: TGCGCCAGCAGCTGGACAGGGGGCGAGGACGCCGGGGAGCTGTTTTTT.

The chain links TRBV18 to TRBJ2-1; 10 bases line up with TRBD2. Germline V CDR1 and CDR2: KGHSH, LQKENI. This CDR3 has 16 amino acids. Trimming at V came to 2 bases and at J to 6 bases, leaving 7 bases not matched to a gene. The CDR3 sequence is CASSPKGGLASNEQFF. The CDR3 bases are TGTGCCAGCTCACCAAAAGGGGGACTAGCGTCCAATGAGCAGTTCTTC.

This chain connects TRBV16 to TRBJ1-1; 9 nucleotides match TRBD1. The trim removed 5 bases at V and 8 bases at J, leaving 3 bases unmatched. The germline V gene encodes CDR1 KGHSY and CDR2 FQNENV. The CDR3 contains 12 residues. The CDR3 sequence: CASSYGQGEAFF. Written as DNA, the CDR3 is TGTGCCAGCAGCTACGGACAGGGGGAAGCTTTCTTT. The full variable domain, completed using reference TRBV16 and TRBJ1-1, is GEEVAQTPKHLVRGEGQKAKLYCAPIKGHSYVFWYQQVLKNEFKFLISFQNENVFDETGMPKERFSAKCLPNSPCSLEIQATKLEDSAVYFCASSYGQGEAFFGQGTRLTVV.

This clone has only a few counts. The CDR3 is CASSPARGSYNEQFF. CDR3 DNA sequence: TGTGCCAGCAGCCCGGCCAGGGGATCGTACAATGAGCAGTTCTTC. The chain joins TRBV5-4 to TRBJ2-1; D possibly corresponds to TRBD1 (6 bases). The germline V gene encodes CDR1 SGHNT and CDR2 YYREEE (reference sequence). The CDR3 consists of 15 residues. V lost 4 bases to trimming and J lost 4 bases, with 15 bases between them.

This chain joins TRBV9 and TRBJ2-7; 11 nucleotides match TRBD2. The CDR3 loop spans 15 amino acids. Per germline, CDR1 SGDLS and CDR2 YYNGEE. After removal of 7 bases from V and 4 bases from J, the junction contained 10 bases not matched to a gene. DNA of the CDR3: TGTGCCAGCGGAAAGGGGACTAGCGGAATATACGAGCAGTACTTC. Translating gives CASGKGTSGIYEQYF.

The rearrangement joins TRBV6-1 to TRBJ1-2; D call uncertain. The CDR3 extends over 14 amino acids. V was shortened by 2 bases and J by 4 bases, with 11 bases between the two germline ends. CDR1 MNHNS and CDR2 SASEGT come from the germline V gene. CDR3 residues: CASSESLNSYGYTF. The CDR3 coding sequence is TGTGCCAGCAGTGAAAGCCTTAATTCCTATGGCTACACCTTC.

J is TRBJ2-3 and V is TRBV29-1, with a weak D call TRBD2 (5 bases). V shed 3 bases and J shed 1 base, with 11 bases lying between them. The germline V gene has CDR1 SQVTM and CDR2 ANQGSEA. The CDR3 is 14 amino acids. For the CDR3, the DNA is TGCAGCGTTGATTGGGGTAGCGGCACAGATACGCAGTATTTT. Its protein product is CSVDWGSGTDTQYF.

The rearrangement links TRBV6-4 to TRBJ1-1, with 10 nucleotides matching TRBD1. This CDR3 comprises 11 residues. Losses at the gene ends were 8 bases for V and 9 bases for J; bases not matched to a gene: 3. Looked up from germline, CDR1 is MRHNA and CDR2 is SNTAGT. The chain's CDR3 is CASRQGAQAFF. In DNA form, the CDR3 reads TGTGCCAGCCGACAGGGGGCACAAGCTTTCTTT.

This clone is labeled medium-sized (0.01 to 0.1%). CDR3 nucleotides: TGTGCCATCATGGGGGGGGCGAACACTGAAGCTTTCTTT. Protein sequence: CAIMGGANTEAFF. The gene calls are TRBV10-3 and TRBJ1-1, with TRBD1 as a possible D gene (6 bases). CDR1 is ENHRY, CDR2 SYGVKD, per germline. Deletions cut 7 bases from V and 1 base from J, with 10 bases between. CDR3 size: 13 residues.

This rearrangement joins TRBV7-2 to TRBJ1-5, with 10 bases matching TRBD1. The CDR3 has 14 amino acids. After removal of 5 bases from V and 7 bases from J, the junction contained 5 bases not matched to a gene. Germline values: CDR1 SGHTA, CDR2 FQGNSA. DNA of the CDR3: TGTGCCAGCAGCGCCGGACAGGGGGGACAGCCCCAGCATTTT. Translated: CASSAGQGGQPQHF.

The V call is TRBV9, the J call TRBJ2-7, with D possibly matching TRBD2 (5 bases). Trimming took 4 bases from V and 3 from J, leaving 14 bases between them. This CDR3 is built from 14 residues. The germline CDR1 and CDR2 sequences are SGDLS and YYNGEE. This CDR3 reads CASSNLLDDYEQYF. The DNA of the CDR3 is TGTGCCAGCAGCAACTTACTAGATGACTACGAGCAGTACTTC. Together with reference TRBV9 and TRBJ2-7, the CDR3 gives the full variable domain: DSGVTQTPKHLITATGQRVTLRCSPRSGDLSVYWYQQSLDQGLQFLIQYYNGEERAKGNILERFSAQQFPDLHSELNLSSLELGDSALYFCASSNLLDDYEQYFGPGTRLTVT.

In the case of this clone: Its ends do not fully match the called genes, so a read error is possible. The V call is TRBV7-7, the J call TRBJ2-7; 10 bases are shared with TRBD1. CDR3 length: 15 residues. Germline values: CDR1 SSHAT, CDR2 FNYEAQ (reference sequence). CDR3 sequence (DNA): TGTGCTAGCAGCCCAGGTCCCGGGACAGGGGCCGAGCAGTACTTC. Its translation: CASSPGPGTGAEQYF.

The chain couples TRBV6-5 to TRBJ2-3; perhaps TRBD2 as D (5 bases). This CDR3 region has 13 residues. V was shortened by 2 bases and J by 3 bases, with 6 bases between the two germline ends. Germline-derived CDR1 and CDR2 are MNHEY and SVGAGI. The CDR3 coding sequence is TGTGCCAGCAGTTACGCGGGTACAGATACGCAGTATTTT. Translation gives CASSYAGTDTQYF.

This clone was seen a handful of times. This sequence joins TRBV21-1 and TRBJ2-7; the table's D call, TRBD1, was not checked against the DNA. TRBV21-1 is a pseudogene segment. The CDR3 is 15 residues long. The CDR3, as DNA: TGTGCCAGCAGCCCAACGGACAGGAAATCCTACGAGCAGTACTTC. As protein: CASSPTDRKSYEQYF.

The chain carries TRBV9 and TRBJ1-5; 8 positions agree with TRBD1. Germline CDR1 reads SGDLS; CDR2 reads YYNGEE. V was clipped by 6 bases and J by 0 bases; unmatched bases: 11. This CDR3 has 17 residues. DNA of the CDR3: TGTGCCAGCAACCAGGGGGCTAGGGTCCATAGCAATCAGCCCCAGCATTTT. Amino acids: CASNQGARVHSNQPQHF.

J is TRBJ2-5 and V is TRBV7-3; no firm D call. CDR3 size: 14 residues. CDR1 is SGHTA and CDR2 is FQGTGA in the germline V gene. Deletions cut 1 base from V and 5 bases from J, with 11 bases between. CDR3 nucleotide sequence: TGTGCCAGCAGCTTAAACCCCGGGTGGGAGACCCAGTACTTC. Its translation is CASSLNPGWETQYF.

This chain links TRBV4-3 with TRBJ1-3, with TRBD1 matching 7 bases. J gave up 4 bases and V 2 bases, and 8 bases lay outside the gene matches. CDR1 is LGHNA and CDR2 is YSLEER in the germline V gene. The CDR3 sequence is 16 residues long. The CDR3 here is CASSQNTGAGGNTIYF. CDR3 coding DNA: TGCGCCAGCAGCCAAAACACAGGGGCGGGGGGAAACACCATATATTTT.